The clone carrying this T cell receptor (beta chain) was seen more than once but under ten times. Its antigen remains unknown. These data come from a study of T cells after yellow fever vaccination. The study, taken as a whole, reports: A large majority of primary-vaccination clones showed up again after the booster (about 97% CD4, about 90% CD8). Abundant bulk-population clonotypes could contaminate the FACS-sorted repertoires. Faster peaking, at day 5 versus 15, marked a secondary response that was weaker.

The germline V gene has CDR1 LGHNT and CDR2 FRNRAP. The CDR3 sequence is 16 residues long. Losses at the gene ends were 3 bases for V and 2 bases for J; bases not matched to a gene: 8. Template switching with 5'RACE generated the TCR cDNA and added a universal primer site and UMIs. TCRdb ran MiXCR on the 5' RACE reads and lists one entry per CDR3 protein. The table includes roughly 170,000 distinct CDR3 sequences, roughly a tenth detected once. The sample consisted of CD8+ T cells sorted from PBMCs, taken 45 days after the yellow fever booster vaccination. This clonotype was obtained from a man younger than 30 who received the YFV17D yellow fever vaccine. The V call is TRBV12-5, the J call TRBJ2-5, with 8 nucleotides matching TRBD1. In DNA form, the CDR3 reads TGTGCTAGTGGTTTCAAGCCGGGACAGGCACAAGAGACCCAGTACTTC. Protein product: CASGFKPGQAQETQYF.